A single sample is the source of the 5 T cell receptor beta chains below, sequenced in a study of blood T cell repertoires in COVID-19. Sequencing was performed with immunoSEQ multiplex PCR; in TCRdb, only in-frame clones are kept and a portion is missing. Found here are 100,000 or so clones, around 81% of them singletons; the top ten hold approximately 10%. Material: peripheral blood. The receptors come from a woman in her 70s with acute or convalescent COVID-19.

This clone has only one observation. The chain recombines TRBV27 with TRBJ2-1, with a tentative D call TRBD1 (6 bases). There are 15 residues in the CDR3. Trimming removed 4 bases from V and 6 bases from J, with 16 bases in between. The germline V gene has CDR1 MNHEY and CDR2 SMNVEV (reference sequence). Here the CDR3 reads CASSSGTGTRNEQFF. The CDR3 DNA sequence: TGTGCCAGCAGTTCCGGTACAGGGACCCGCAATGAGCAGTTCTTC.

This clone was picked up a small number of times. The rearrangement links TRBV11-2 to TRBJ2-7; 7 bases match TRBD2. CDR1 and CDR2 (germline): SGHAT, FQNNGV. The CDR3 length is 15 residues. The J segment lost 2 bases and the V segment lost 5 bases, leaving 9 bases of the junction unmatched. CDR3 DNA: TGTGCCAGCAGCCCCCTACTAGCGTCCGCCTACGAGCAGTACTTC. Translating it yields CASSPLLASAYEQYF. Looking up the rest from reference TRBV11-2 and TRBJ2-7 gives the full variable domain: EAGVAQSPRYKIIEKRQSVAFWCNPISGHATLYWYQQILGQGPKLLIQFQNNGVVDDSQLPKDRFSAERLKGVDSTLKIQPAKLEDSAVYLCASSPLLASAYEQYFGPGTRLTVT.

V is TRBV29-1 and J is TRBJ2-7, with TRBD2 matching 7 bases. Germline lookup yields CDR1 SQVTM and CDR2 ANQGSEA. The CDR3 runs to 14 residues. The CDR3 DNA reads as TGCAGTGGTAAGGCGGGGGTCGGAACCTACGAGCAGTACTTC. Protein: CSGKAGVGTYEQYF.

The chain combines TRBV19 with TRBJ2-1; D perhaps matches TRBD2 (5 bases). CDR3 size: 11 residues. Germline V gives CDR1 LNHDA, CDR2 SQIVND (reference sequence). V lost 8 bases to trimming and J lost 8 bases, with 10 bases between them. CDR3 nucleotides: TGTGCCAGTTCGGGGAACGATGAGCAGTTCTTC. Translating gives CASSGNDEQFF.

The chain combines TRBV10-1 with TRBJ2-5; 9 positions match TRBD1. The J segment lost 2 bases and the V segment lost 5 bases, leaving 3 bases of the junction unmatched. The germline CDR1 and CDR2 sequences are WNHNN and SYGVQD (reference sequence). The CDR3 runs 14 residues. In DNA, the CDR3 is TGCGCCAGCAGTCGGACAGGGGTACAAGAGACCCAGTACTTC. Its protein product is CASSRTGVQETQYF.